This TCR beta chain comes out of a study of OX40 agonist ivuxolimab in advanced cancers. Background on the whole study: Ivuxolimab was an agonistic, fully human IgG2 monoclonal antibody directed against OX40 (CD134), a costimulatory receptor. Intravenous ivuxolimab was administered to patients every 2 weeks at six dose levels: 0.01, 0.1, 0.3, 1.5, 3 and 10 mg/kg. Of the approximately 50 dose-escalation patients, hepatocellular carcinoma was present in about 20, melanoma in approximately 15, renal cell carcinoma in 9 and head and neck cancer in 9. In the dose-escalation cohort, 70% to 85% of patients were male, and the mean age was 60 years with a range of roughly 23 to 79. Prior anti-PD-1, anti-PD-L1 or anti-CTLA-4 therapy was permitted, and 40% of dose-escalation patients had received checkpoint inhibitors. Partial responses occurred in three dose-escalation patients, of whom one had hepatocellular carcinoma and two had cutaneous melanoma. The purpose of peripheral TCRbeta sequencing was to test whether ivuxolimab changed TCR sequence diversity and led to clonal T-cell expansion. The paper describes the monotherapy dose-escalation part (N ≈ 52 patients) of the phase I trial of ivuxolimab. Overall results and qualifications from the work: Antigen specificity was not determined for the clonally expanded peripheral T cells. On average, CD8+ T cells showed more expanded clones than CD4+ T cells after ivuxolimab. At doses of 0.1 to 3.0 mg/kg, clonal expansion of both CD4+ and CD8+ blood T cells was observed from baseline to week 6. Low levels of normalized T-cell clonal expansion were also shown by some nonresponding patients. In partial responders in the 0.1-3.0 mg/kg groups, normalized peripheral clonal expansion was found to be among the lowest, especially among CD8+ T cells.

Patients with a history of autoimmune disease or receiving systemic immunosuppression were excluded from the trial. Peripheral blood for TCR sequencing was collected from all dose cohorts at baseline, on cycle 4 day 1, and on cycle 7 day 1. Samples were obtained from an open-label, multicenter, first-in-human phase I dose-escalation trial of ivuxolimab. Adults with locally advanced or metastatic melanoma, renal cell carcinoma, hepatocellular carcinoma or head and neck squamous cell carcinoma were enrolled in the trial. Before TCR sequencing, CD4+ T cells and CD8+ T cells were sorted from peripheral blood as separate populations. Concerning this clone: This receptor's antigen is unknown. No much larger clone exists at a distance of one base, and base qualities are not known.

For sequencing of the TCRbeta CDR3 region, genomic DNA was extracted from the sorted cells. The immunoSEQ Assay was used to sequence the TCRbeta CDR3 regions. Entries here come from immuneACCESS through TCRdb and include only in-frame sequences with V and J called. Some clones fail to appear in such tables; in the studies checked, an unresolved V gene covers under half of the shortfall, and the cause of the remainder is unknown. This sample comprises almost 50,000 clones, about 88% of them detected only once. The leading ten clones occupy 1.6% of the sample. Sequenced here: CD4+ or CD8+ T cells sorted from blood, sampled in a trial of the OX40 agonist ivuxolimab. The origin of this receptor is an adult with an advanced solid tumor such as melanoma, head and neck, liver or kidney cancer.

The CDR3 in this case is CASRTLGQGGGEKLFF. At the DNA level, the sequence is TGTGCCAGCAGAACCCTGGGACAGGGAGGTGGTGAAAAACTGTTTTTT. The sequence joins TRBV6-6 to TRBJ1-4, and TRBD1 aligns with 9 junction nucleotides. Reading from cysteine to phenylalanine, the CDR3 counts 16 amino acids. Only the CDR3 region is kept as DNA, spanning 48 bases read in frame from base 1. Relative to germline, V is missing 6 bases and J is missing 7 bases, with 12 bases of the junction outside any gene match. The germline V gene (reference sequence) yields MNHNY for CDR1 and SVGAGI for CDR2.